This T cell receptor (beta chain) originates from a study of T cell responses to AZD1222 COVID-19 vaccine. Produced via immunoSEQ multiplex PCR; TCRdb's table is partial and in-frame only. This table holds roughly 36,000 clones, roughly nine tenths found once. Study-level results: The breadth and depth of Spike-specific TCRs increased once two AZD1222 doses had been given. Researchers took repertoire samples only after the peak T cell response had come.

With regard to this clone: Antigen specificity is unknown.

CDR3 length equals 14 residues. Germline V gene sequence: CDR1 MDHEN, CDR2 SYDVKM. Deletions cut 5 bases from V and 1 base from J, with 11 bases between. This sequence was found in an adult in good health. The source was peripheral blood, collected on day 0 of AZD1222 vaccination. J is TRBJ2-5 and V is TRBV28; TRBD2 might be the D (6 bases). The CDR3 protein is CASSGGGAQETQYF. CDR3 DNA: TGTGCCAGCAGTGGCGGAGGGGCCCAAGAGACCCAGTACTTC.